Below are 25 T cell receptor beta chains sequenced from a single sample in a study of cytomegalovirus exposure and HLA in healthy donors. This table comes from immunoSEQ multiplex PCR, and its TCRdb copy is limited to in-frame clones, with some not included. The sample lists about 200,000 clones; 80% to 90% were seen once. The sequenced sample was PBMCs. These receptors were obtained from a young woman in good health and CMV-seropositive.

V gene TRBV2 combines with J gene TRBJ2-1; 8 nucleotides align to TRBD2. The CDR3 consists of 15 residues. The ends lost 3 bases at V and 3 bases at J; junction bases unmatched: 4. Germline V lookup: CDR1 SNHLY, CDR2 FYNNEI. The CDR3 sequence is CASSESGSSYNEQFF. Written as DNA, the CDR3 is TGTGCCAGCAGTGAGAGCGGGAGTAGCTACAATGAGCAGTTCTTC.

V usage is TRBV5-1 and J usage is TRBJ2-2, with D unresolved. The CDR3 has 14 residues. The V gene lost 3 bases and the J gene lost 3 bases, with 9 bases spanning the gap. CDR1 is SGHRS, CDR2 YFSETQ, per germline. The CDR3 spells CASSSGQDTGELFF. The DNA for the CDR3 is TGCGCCAGCAGCTCAGGTCAGGACACCGGGGAGCTGTTTTTT.

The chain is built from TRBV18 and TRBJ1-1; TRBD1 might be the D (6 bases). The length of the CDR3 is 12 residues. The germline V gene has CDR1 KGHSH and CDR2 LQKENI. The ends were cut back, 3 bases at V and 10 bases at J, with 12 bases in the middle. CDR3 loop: CASSPGEGGAFF. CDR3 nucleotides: TGTGCCAGCTCACCGGGGGAAGGGGGAGCTTTCTTT.

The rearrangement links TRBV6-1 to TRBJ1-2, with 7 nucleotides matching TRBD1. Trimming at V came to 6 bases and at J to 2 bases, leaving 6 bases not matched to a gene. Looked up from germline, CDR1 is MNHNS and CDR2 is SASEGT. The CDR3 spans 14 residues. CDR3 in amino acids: CASRRTGENYGYTF. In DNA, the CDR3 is TGTGCCAGCAGAAGAACAGGGGAGAACTATGGCTACACCTTC.

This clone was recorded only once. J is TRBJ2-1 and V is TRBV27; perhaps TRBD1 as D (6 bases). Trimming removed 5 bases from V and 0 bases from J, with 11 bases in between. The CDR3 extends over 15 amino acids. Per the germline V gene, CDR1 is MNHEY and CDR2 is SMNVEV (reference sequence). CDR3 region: CASSPSGDSYNEQFF. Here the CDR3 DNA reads TGTGCCAGCAGTCCGTCAGGGGACTCCTACAATGAGCAGTTCTTC.

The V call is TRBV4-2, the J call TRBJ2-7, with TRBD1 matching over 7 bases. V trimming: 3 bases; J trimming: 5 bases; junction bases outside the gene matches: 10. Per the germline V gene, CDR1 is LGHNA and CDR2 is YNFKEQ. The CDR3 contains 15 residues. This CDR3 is CASSQYRTGTDEQYF. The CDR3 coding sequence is TGTGCCAGCAGCCAGTATAGAACCGGGACAGACGAGCAGTACTTC.

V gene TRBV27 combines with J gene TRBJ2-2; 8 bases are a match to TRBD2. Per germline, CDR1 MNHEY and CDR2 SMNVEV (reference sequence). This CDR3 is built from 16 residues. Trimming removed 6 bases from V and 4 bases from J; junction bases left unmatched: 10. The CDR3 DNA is TGTGCCAGCAGCCTACAGCGGGAGTTTAGCACCGGGGAGCTGTTTTTT. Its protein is CASSLQREFSTGELFF.

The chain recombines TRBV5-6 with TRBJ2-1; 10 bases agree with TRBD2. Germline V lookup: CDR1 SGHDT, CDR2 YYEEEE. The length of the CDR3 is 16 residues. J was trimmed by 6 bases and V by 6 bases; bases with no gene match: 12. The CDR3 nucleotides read TGTGCCAGCACTTTGAGGCTAGCGGGAGTTTCCAATGAGCAGTTCTTC. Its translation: CASTLRLAGVSNEQFF.

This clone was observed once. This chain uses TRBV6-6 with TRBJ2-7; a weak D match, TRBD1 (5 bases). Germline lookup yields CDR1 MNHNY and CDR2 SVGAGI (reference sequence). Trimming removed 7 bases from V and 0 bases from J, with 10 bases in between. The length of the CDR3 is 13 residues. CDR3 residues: CASTRGDSYEQYF. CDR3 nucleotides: TGTGCCAGCACTAGGGGTGACTCCTACGAGCAGTACTTC.

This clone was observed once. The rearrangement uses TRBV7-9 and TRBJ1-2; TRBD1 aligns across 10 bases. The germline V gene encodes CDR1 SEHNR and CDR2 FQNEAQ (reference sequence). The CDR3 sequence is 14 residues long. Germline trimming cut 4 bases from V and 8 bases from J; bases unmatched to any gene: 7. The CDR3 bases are TGTGCCAGCAGCTCCCGGGACAGGGGTAGAGGCTACACCTTC. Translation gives CASSSRDRGRGYTF.

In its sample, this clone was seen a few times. The CDR3 nucleotides are TGTGCCAGCAGCCTAGGTTTGGGTCGGAGTGGCTACACCTTC. Encoded protein: CASSLGLGRSGYTF. This chain joins TRBV6-6 and TRBJ1-2; D is unresolved. Germline V gene lookup returns CDR1 MNHNY and CDR2 SVGAGI (reference sequence). The CDR3 spans 14 residues. Trimming removed 6 bases from V and 7 bases from J, with 18 bases in between.

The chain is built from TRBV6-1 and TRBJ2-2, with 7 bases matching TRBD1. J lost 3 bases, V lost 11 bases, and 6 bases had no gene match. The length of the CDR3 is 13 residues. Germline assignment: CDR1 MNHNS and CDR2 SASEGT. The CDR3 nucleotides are TGTGCCTCCAGGGGGTTTCACACCGGGGAGCTGTTTTTT. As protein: CASRGFHTGELFF.

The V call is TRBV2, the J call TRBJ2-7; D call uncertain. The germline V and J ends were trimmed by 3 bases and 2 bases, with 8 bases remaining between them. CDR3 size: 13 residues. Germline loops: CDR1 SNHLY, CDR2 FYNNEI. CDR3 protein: CASSDELAYEQYF. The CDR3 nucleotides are TGTGCCAGCAGTGATGAGCTCGCCTACGAGCAGTACTTC.

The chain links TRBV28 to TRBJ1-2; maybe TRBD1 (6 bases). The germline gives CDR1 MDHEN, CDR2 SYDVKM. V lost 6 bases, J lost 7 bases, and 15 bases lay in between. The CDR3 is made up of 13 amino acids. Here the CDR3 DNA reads TGTGCCAGCAGCCTCCCGGCAGGGGTTGGCTACACCTTC. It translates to CASSLPAGVGYTF.

CDR3: CASSPVGAGVNTGELFF. CDR3 DNA: TGTGCCAGCAGTCCCGTTGGAGCGGGAGTTAACACCGGGGAGCTGTTTTTT. The chain links TRBV28 to TRBJ2-2, with 8 nucleotides matching TRBD2. J was trimmed by 2 bases and V by 5 bases; bases with no gene match: 10. Germline lookup yields CDR1 MDHEN and CDR2 SYDVKM. The CDR3 runs to 17 residues.

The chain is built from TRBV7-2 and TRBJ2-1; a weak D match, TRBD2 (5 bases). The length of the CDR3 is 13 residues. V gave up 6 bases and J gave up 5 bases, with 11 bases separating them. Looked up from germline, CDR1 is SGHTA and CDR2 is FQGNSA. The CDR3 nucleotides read TGTGCCAGCAGATACGGGGTGAACAATGAGCAGTTCTTC. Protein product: CASRYGVNNEQFF.

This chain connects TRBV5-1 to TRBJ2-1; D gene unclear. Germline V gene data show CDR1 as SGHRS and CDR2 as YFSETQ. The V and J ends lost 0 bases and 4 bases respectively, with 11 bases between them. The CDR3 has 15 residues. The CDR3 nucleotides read TGCGCCAGCAGCTTGGTCGGAGACCTTTACAATGAGCAGTTCTTC. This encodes CASSLVGDLYNEQFF.

The CDR3 DNA follows: TGTGCCAGCAGCGTTTCGACTTCCCAAGAGACCCAGTACTTC. This gives the protein CASSVSTSQETQYF. V gene TRBV9 combines with J gene TRBJ2-5; D remains unclear. V shed 2 bases and J shed 1 base, with 9 bases lying between them. From germline, CDR1 is SGDLS and CDR2 YYNGEE. The CDR3 totals 14 residues.

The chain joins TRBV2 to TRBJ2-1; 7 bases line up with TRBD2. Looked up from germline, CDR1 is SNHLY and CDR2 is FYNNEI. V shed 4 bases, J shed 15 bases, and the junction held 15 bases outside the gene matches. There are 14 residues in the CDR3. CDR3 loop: CASSASREPFNVFF. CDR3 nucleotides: TGTGCCAGCAGTGCTTCGCGGGAGCCTTTCAACGTGTTCTTC.

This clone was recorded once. CDR3 loop: CSVEGGTSGSARTQYF. CDR3 DNA sequence: TGCAGCGTTGAAGGAGGGACTAGCGGGAGTGCTAGAACGCAGTATTTT. The chain employs TRBV29-1 and TRBJ2-3, with 14 bases that match TRBD2. The ends lost 1 base at V and 9 bases at J; junction bases unmatched: 9. Per germline, CDR1 SQVTM and CDR2 ANQGSEA. There are 16 residues in the CDR3.

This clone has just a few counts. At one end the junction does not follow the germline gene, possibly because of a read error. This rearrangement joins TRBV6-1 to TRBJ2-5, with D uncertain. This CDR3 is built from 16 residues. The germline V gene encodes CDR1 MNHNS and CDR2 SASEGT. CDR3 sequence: CASSEPSLARQGTQYF. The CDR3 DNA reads TGTGCCAGCAGTGAACCCTCGCTGGCGCGGCAAGGGACCCAGTACTTC.

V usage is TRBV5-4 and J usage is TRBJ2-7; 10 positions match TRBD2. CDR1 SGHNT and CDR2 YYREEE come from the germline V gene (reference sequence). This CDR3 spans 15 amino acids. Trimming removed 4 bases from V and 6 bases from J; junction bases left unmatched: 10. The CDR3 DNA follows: TGTGCCAGCAGCCTTCAAGCGGGAGGGACAGTCGAGCAGTACTTC. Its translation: CASSLQAGGTVEQYF.

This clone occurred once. The CDR3 nucleotides read TGTGCCACCAGCAGAGACGGGCGGGCTCCCACAGATACGCAGTATTTT. The encoded protein is CATSRDGRAPTDTQYF. The rearrangement uses TRBV15 and TRBJ2-3, with a tentative D call TRBD2 (5 bases). Germline V gives CDR1 LNHNV, CDR2 YYDKDF (reference sequence). V lost 0 bases, J lost 2 bases, and 12 bases lay in between. The CDR3 totals 16 residues.

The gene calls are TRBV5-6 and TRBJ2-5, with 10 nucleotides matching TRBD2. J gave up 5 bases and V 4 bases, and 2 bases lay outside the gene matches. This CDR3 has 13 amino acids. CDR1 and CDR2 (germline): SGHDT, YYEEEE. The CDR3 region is CASSASGSETQYF. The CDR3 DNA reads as TGTGCCAGCAGCGCTAGCGGGAGTGAGACCCAGTACTTC.

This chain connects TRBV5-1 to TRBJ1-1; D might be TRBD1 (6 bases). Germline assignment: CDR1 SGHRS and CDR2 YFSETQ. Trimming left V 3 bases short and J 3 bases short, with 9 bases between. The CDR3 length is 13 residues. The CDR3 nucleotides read TGCGCCAGCAGCTCACAGGGAGACACTGAAGCTTTCTTT. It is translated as CASSSQGDTEAFF.